A single sample is the source of the 16 T cell receptor beta chains below, sequenced in a study of blood T cell repertoires in COVID-19. Some clones are missing from TCRdb's copy, which holds only in-frame ones; the method was immunoSEQ multiplex PCR. The sample records approximately 390,000 clones, 85% to 90% being singletons. The material sequenced was peripheral blood. The receptors originated from a man between 18 and 29 years old with active or convalescent COVID-19.

This chain uses TRBV5-1 with TRBJ1-1; 7 nucleotides align to TRBD1. CDR1 is SGHRS, CDR2 YFSETQ, per germline. V lost 4 bases, J lost 2 bases, and 5 bases stayed unmatched. CDR3 length: 14 amino acids. The CDR3 loop is CASSVHRGNTEAFF. Written as DNA, the CDR3 is TGCGCCAGCAGCGTCCACAGGGGAAACACTGAAGCTTTCTTT.

On this clone itself: This sample includes further DNA sequences coding for the same CDR3. This chain connects TRBV9 to TRBJ2-7; tentative D call: TRBD1 (6 bases). CDR1 and CDR2 (germline): SGDLS, YYNGEE. This CDR3 region has 14 residues. The ends were cut back, 3 bases at V and 2 bases at J, with 12 bases in the middle. The CDR3 bases are TGTGCCAGCAGCGGCCCGGGACAACCCTACGAGCAGTACTTC. Residues: CASSGPGQPYEQYF.

CDR3 DNA sequence: TGCGCCAGCAGTGATAGCGGGAGGGCCCCCTCCTACAATGAGCAGTTCTTC. Residues: CASSDSGRAPSYNEQFF. This sequence joins TRBV23-1 and TRBJ2-1; TRBD2 matches at 11 bases. TRBV23-1 is noted as an ORF with a role that remains uncertain. V lost 5 bases, J lost 0 bases, and 6 bases stayed unmatched. The CDR3 sequence is 17 residues long.

This clone was recorded a few times. The rearrangement uses TRBV6-5 and TRBJ1-5; D gene unclear. The CDR3 has 13 amino acids. Germline CDR1 is MNHEY and CDR2 is SVGAGI. The germline V and J ends were trimmed by 3 bases and 4 bases, with 7 bases remaining between them. The CDR3 region has the DNA TGTGCCAGCAGTTATAGCAATAATCAGCCCCAGCATTTT. This encodes CASSYSNNQPQHF.

The chain is built from TRBV6-5 and TRBJ1-1; D is unclear. The CDR3 is 14 amino acids. Trimming removed 2 bases at V and 1 base at J, with 8 bases between. Germline values: CDR1 MNHEY, CDR2 SVGAGI. The CDR3 region is CASSYNSGNTEAFF. CDR3 in DNA: TGTGCCAGCAGTTACAACTCGGGGAACACTGAAGCTTTCTTT.

This clone was seen just once. CDR3 DNA sequence: TGTGCCAGCAGTGTGACTAGCGGGAGGGCCGAAGATACGCAGTATTTT. This translates into CASSVTSGRAEDTQYF. The chain uses TRBV6-4 and TRBJ2-3; the match to TRBD2 covers 14 bases. CDR3 size: 16 residues. Germline CDR1 MRHNA, CDR2 SNTAGT. V lost 4 bases and J lost 5; bases outside the gene matches: 5.

The chain links TRBV10-3 to TRBJ2-2; 7 bases agree with TRBD1. The germline gives CDR1 ENHRY, CDR2 SYGVKD. This CDR3 is built from 15 residues. V was clipped by 3 bases and J by 1 base; unmatched bases: 2. The CDR3 nucleotides read TGTGCCATCAGTGACCGGGACAGGAACACCGGGGAGCTGTTTTTT. Translated, it gives CAISDRDRNTGELFF.

The V gene is TRBV5-4, the J gene TRBJ1-4, with 10 bases matching TRBD1. With 7 bases clipped from V and 7 bases from J, the junction kept 4 bases outside the gene matches. Per germline, CDR1 SGHNT and CDR2 YYREEE (reference sequence). This CDR3 contains 13 residues. This CDR3 reads CASGGQGSEKLFF. In nucleotides, the CDR3 is TGTGCCAGCGGGGGACAGGGGAGTGAAAAACTGTTTTTT.

This clone has a single count. This chain links TRBV4-3 with TRBJ2-2, with D uncertain. V was clipped by 1 base and J by 4 bases, with 10 bases between them. The CDR3 runs 15 residues. Germline CDR1 is LGHNA and CDR2 is YSLEER. CDR3 protein: CASSQVRGSTGELFF. CDR3 in DNA: TGCGCCAGCAGCCAAGTTAGAGGCAGCACCGGGGAGCTGTTTTTT.

The chain uses TRBV9 and TRBJ2-2; D may be TRBD2 (5 bases). The CDR3 runs 15 residues. Trimming shortened V by 0 bases and J by 2 bases, and 8 bases separated the two germline ends. Germline CDR1 reads SGDLS; CDR2 reads YYNGEE. The DNA of the CDR3 is TGTGCCAGCAGCGTAGACGGGATAAACACCGGGGAGCTGTTTTTT. This encodes CASSVDGINTGELFF.

This clone was observed a single time. The chain couples TRBV15 to TRBJ1-2; 8 nucleotides agree with TRBD1. J lost 6 bases, V lost 0 bases, and 9 bases had no gene match. Germline V gene data show CDR1 as LNHNV and CDR2 as YYDKDF (reference sequence). The CDR3 covers 16 residues. CDR3 DNA: TGTGCCACCAGCAGAGAGCCGGACAGGGAGGGGGATGGCTACACCTTC. Protein sequence: CATSREPDREGDGYTF.

The chain carries TRBV7-6 and TRBJ2-3, with a tentative D call TRBD1 (6 bases). This CDR3 is built from 13 residues. V was shortened by 9 bases and J by 1 base, with 11 bases between the two germline ends. Germline V gene lookup returns CDR1 SGHVS and CDR2 FNYEAQ. CDR3: CARWAGGTDTQYF. As DNA, the CDR3 is TGTGCCAGATGGGCAGGGGGCACAGATACGCAGTATTTT.

The V gene is TRBV5-1, the J gene TRBJ1-3; possible D gene TRBD1, 6 bases. This CDR3 spans 18 amino acids. The germline CDR1 and CDR2 sequences are SGHRS and YFSETQ. V lost 4 bases to trimming and J lost 3 bases, with 23 bases between them. The CDR3 sequence is CASSPGGLRGALGNTIYF. Written as DNA, the CDR3 is TGCGCCAGCAGCCCCGGAGGTTTACGGGGGGCGCTTGGAAACACCATATATTTT.

The chain has TRBV11-2 and TRBJ2-6, with a possible D match to TRBD2 (5 bases). There are 15 residues in the CDR3. Trimming removed 5 bases from V and 0 bases from J, with 8 bases in between. Germline lookup yields CDR1 SGHAT and CDR2 FQNNGV. The CDR3 coding sequence is TGTGCCAGCAGCCCGGGGAGCTCTGGGGCCAACGTCCTGACTTTC. The encoded protein is CASSPGSSGANVLTF.

In this sample, this clone turned up once. An end of the junction differs from the germline gene, which may be a read error. The J gene is TRBJ2-6, the V gene TRBV18; tentatively, D is TRBD1 (5 bases). CDR1 and CDR2 from the germline V gene are KGHSH and LQKENI. This CDR3 comprises 15 residues. The CDR3 nucleotides read TGTGCCAGCTCACTCCAGACCTCTGGGGCCAACGTGCTGACTTTC. It codes for CASSLQTSGANVLTF.

The V and J genes are TRBV28 and TRBJ2-7; 12 bases line up with TRBD2. Germline CDR1 and CDR2: MDHEN and SYDVKM. The CDR3 loop spans 17 amino acids. V gave up 5 bases and J gave up 3 bases; unmatched junction bases: 11. This chain's CDR3 is CASSQLSRTSGNYEQYF. In DNA, the CDR3 is TGTGCCAGCAGTCAGCTCTCCCGGACTAGCGGGAACTACGAGCAGTACTTC.